This T cell receptor beta chain is drawn from a study of early T cells in non-severe SARS-CoV-2 infection. Study as a whole: Chains were not paired, and sequencing was done on bulk RNA from unsorted whole blood.

This clonotype was seen many times. TCRdb fed the 5' RACE reads into MiXCR, producing one record per CDR3 protein. The repertoire consists of some 30,000 distinct CDR3 sequences, with roughly 5% occurring once and the leading ten covering around 6%. Trimming at V came to 1 base and at J to 5 bases, leaving 5 bases not matched to a gene. In germline, CDR1 is LGHNA, CDR2 YNFKEQ. The CDR3 length is 15 residues. The material sequenced was whole blood. V and J are TRBV4-2 and TRBJ2-3, with 8 positions matching TRBD2. The clonotype was recovered from an adult who was a healthcare worker with PCR-confirmed SARS-CoV-2 infection or an uninfected control (not recorded which). CDR3 sequence (DNA): TGTGCCAGCAGCCAAGGAGCGGGAGCCAAAGATACGCAGTATTTT. Protein: CASSQGAGAKDTQYF.